This is a list of T cell receptor beta chains from one sample in a study of T-cell reconstitution after alpha-beta-depleted transplantation in children. TCRdb processed the PCR reads anew with MiXCR; each CDR3 protein has one entry. The data contain around 490,000 distinct CDR3 sequences, over 10% of them seen just once; the ten biggest clones take up approximately 15%. This sample comprised PBMCs, mostly from graft donor cells, obtained 180 days after TCRalphabeta/CD19-depleted stem cell transplant. The receptors come from a female patient aged 2-15 years who had a stem cell transplant for aplastic anemia, so the T cells may come from the graft donor. Both conserved end residues are part of each CDR3. D genes are given only for firm matches. Part of the rows lack a size; the others show once, few, many or a class for expanded clones.

TRBV6-1,TRBD1,TRBJ1-2,-,TGTGCCAGCAGTGAATGGACAGGACCTAACTATGGCTACACCTTC,CASSEWTGPNYGYTF
TRBV20-1,-,TRBJ2-3,few,TGCAGTGCTAAAGCTAGCGCCTACAGCACAGATACGCAGTATTTT,CSAKASAYSTDTQYF
TRBV14,-,TRBJ2-2,-,TGTGCCAGCAGCCGGTTTGGGTTCTCCGGGGAGCTGTTTTTT,CASSRFGFSGELFF
TRBV5-6,-,TRBJ2-7,few,TGTGCCAGCAGCTTGGCCTTGTACGCGGGACTCCTCTCCTACGAGCAGTACTTC,CASSLALYAGLLSYEQYF
TRBV11-3,-,TRBJ2-3,-,TGTGCCAGCAGCTTTTCGCATACGCAGTATTTT,CASSFSHTQYF
TRBV18,-,TRBJ1-2,few,TGTGCCAGCTCACCCGACAGAGTGGTAAACTATGGCTACACCTTC,CASSPDRVVNYGYTF
TRBV5-1,-,TRBJ2-1,-,TGCGCCAGCACCGACAGCTACAATGAGCAGTTCTTC,CASTDSYNEQFF
TRBV3-1,-,TRBJ2-7,once,TGTGCCAGCAGCCAAACTACCTACGAGCAGTACTTC,CASSQTTYEQYF
TRBV20-1,-,TRBJ2-1,-,TGCAGTGCTAGTGAGGGGAGGACTCCTAGGCGGGGTGAGCAGTTCTTC,CSASEGRTPRRGEQFF
TRBV20-1,TRBD2,TRBJ2-1,few,TGCAGTGCACTGGGAGTACTAGCGAATTACAATGAGCAGTTCTTC,CSALGVLANYNEQFF
TRBV27,-,TRBJ2-7,-,TGTGCCAGCCTGGGGACGGCAAGGTACGAGCAGTACTTC,CASLGTARYEQYF
TRBV4-3,-,TRBJ2-1,-,TGCGCCAGCAGCCAAGATCTCTGGGGTGAGCAGTTCTTC,CASSQDLWGEQFF
TRBV12-3/TRBV12-4,-,TRBJ1-3,-,TGTGCCAGCAGTTTGAGGAGAGGAGGAAACACCATATATTTT,CASSLRRGGNTIYF
TRBV20-1,TRBD2,TRBJ2-3,few,TGCAGTGCGGCGCTAGCGAGCGGGAGTACAGATACGCAGTATTTT,CSAALASGSTDTQYF
TRBV25-1,-,TRBJ2-1,-,TGTGCCAGCAGTCTCAGGACTCAAAGCTCCTACAATGAGCAGTTCTTC,CASSLRTQSSYNEQFF
TRBV20-1,-,TRBJ1-2,-,TGCAGTGCTGGAACTAGCATGTACTATGGCTACACCTTC,CSAGTSMYYGYTF
TRBV24-1,TRBD2,TRBJ2-1,few,TGTGCCACCAGTGATACGACTAGCGGGAGCCGTGAGCAGTTCTTC,CATSDTTSGSREQFF
TRBV20-1,-,TRBJ2-7,few,TGCAGTGCTCCTCGAACTCTGCCCGAGCAGTACTTC,CSAPRTLPEQYF
TRBV4-1,-,TRBJ2-2,-,TGCGCCAGCAGCCAAGACGGATACACCGGGGAGCTGTTTTTT,CASSQDGYTGELFF
TRBV11-2,TRBD1,TRBJ1-1,few,TGTGCCAGCAGCTTATTCGGGACAGGGACCGGTTTGAACACTGAAGCTTTCTTT,CASSLFGTGTGLNTEAFF
TRBV5-1,TRBD1,TRBJ2-2,-,TGCGCCAGCAGCCCAAACAGGGGTCCGAGGACCGGGGAGCTGTTTTTT,CASSPNRGPRTGELFF
TRBV5-1,TRBD1,TRBJ2-2,medium-sized,TGTGCCAGCAGTTTACAGGGGGCGAACACCGGGGAGCTGTTTTTT,CASSLQGANTGELFF
TRBV7-9,-,TRBJ1-2,many,TGTGCCAGCAGCTTAAAATCGAGAGACGGATATGGCTACACCTTC,CASSLKSRDGYGYTF
TRBV5-1,TRBD1,TRBJ1-2,many,TGCGCCAGCAGCCCCGGTGGACAGGGGGCCGACGGCTACACCTTC,CASSPGGQGADGYTF
TRBV6-6,-,TRBJ1-3,many,TGTGCCAGCAGTTACTTAGGAAACACCATATATTTT,CASSYLGNTIYF
TRBV9,TRBD2,TRBJ2-1,-,TGTGCCAGCAGCGTACGACTAGCGGGAGACAATGAGCAGTTCTTC,CASSVRLAGDNEQFF
TRBV15,-,TRBJ1-5,few,TGTGCCACCAGCAGAGAATTATACAGCAATCAGCCCCAGCATTTT,CATSRELYSNQPQHF